The T cell receptor beta chain under discussion was sequenced for a study of blood T cell repertoires in COVID-19. Study context: Italy, Spain and the United States were the sources of the convalescent and acute COVID-19 samples.

CDR1 SGHNT and CDR2 YENEEA come from the germline V gene. This CDR3 has 16 amino acids. The V gene end was trimmed by 5 bases and the J gene end by 7 bases; junction bases not matched to a gene: 9. In the study's own analysis: Amplification of reference gene primers provided the estimated nucleated cell counts. Sequencing used immunoSEQ multiplex PCR; TCRdb keeps in-frame clones, though not all of them. D and trimming come from the DNA, and the V and J calls and clone size come from that table. In the table there are roughly 120,000 clones, roughly 85% of which are singletons. The chain joins TRBV11-3 to TRBJ2-1; TRBD2 matches at 12 bases. The origin of this receptor is a woman aged 60 to 75 with acute or convalescent COVID-19. Sequences were obtained from peripheral blood. CDR3 residues: CASSPRTSGIINEQFF. The CDR3 bases are TGTGCCAGCAGCCCCCGGACTAGCGGGATAATTAATGAGCAGTTCTTC.